This T cell receptor beta chain derives from a study of blood T cell repertoires in COVID-19. Across the study: The United States, Italy and Spain provided the acute and convalescent COVID-19 samples.

Method: immunoSEQ multiplex PCR; TCRdb's copy keeps in-frame clones and lacks some. Here the sample spans over 250,000 clones, over 70% being singletons. Between the trimmed V and J ends, which lost 1 base and 6 bases, there was a span of 10 bases. The CDR3 runs to 13 residues. The germline V gene has CDR1 LNHDA and CDR2 SQIVND (reference sequence). This clonotype was obtained from a woman in her forties who had recovered from COVID-19. Material for sequencing was peripheral blood. The V gene is TRBV19, the J gene TRBJ2-7; tentative D call: TRBD2 (5 bases). In nucleotides, the CDR3 is TGTGCCAGTAGTATAGGGAAGGCGGGCGAGCAGTACTTC. Translated, it gives CASSIGKAGEQYF.